This TCR beta chain emerged from a study of shared clonotypes between healthy human individuals. Germline V CDR1 and CDR2: SSHAT, FNYEAQ (reference sequence). This CDR3 has 13 residues. Trimming shortened V by 2 bases and J by 5 bases, and 9 bases separated the two germline ends. The study enrolled healthy HIV-negative adults without recent acute infections or vaccinations as donors. The donors, all of them Caucasian adults, lived in Nashville, Tennessee. Once extracted for a subset, genomic DNA was divided evenly among several immunoSEQ plates. Amplification in unsorted PBMC replicate PCRs started from roughly 330 ng DNA, which equals roughly 27,000 T cell genomes. This table comes from immunoSEQ multiplex PCR, and its TCRdb copy is limited to in-frame clones, with some not included. The repertoire holds about half a million clones, with roughly 80% as singletons.

This chain uses TRBV7-7 with TRBJ1-1; D gene uncertain. The sequence was collected from a woman in her thirties or forties in good health. Some clones in this sample may be carry-over from other donors' samples. Sequencing was done on a sample of PBMCs. The CDR3 DNA reads TGTGCCAGCAGCTTACAGTACGGTACTGAAGCTTTCTTT. Translation: CASSLQYGTEAFF. Full variable domain (outside the CDR3, taken from reference TRBV7-7 and TRBJ1-1): GAGVSQSPRYKVTKRGQDVTLRCDPISSHATLYWYQQALGQGPEFLTYFNYEAQPDKSGLPSDRFSAERPEGSISTLTIQRTEQRDSAMYRCASSLQYGTEAFFGQGTRLTVV.